A selection of T cell receptor beta chains follows, all from one sample in a study of CD8+ T cells in alopecia areata. Profiling relied on immunoSEQ multiplex PCR, and the TCRdb table lists in-frame clones only, not all of them. The sample contains about 150,000 clones, approximately 60% of which appear only once. Material for sequencing was CD4+ T cells sorted from blood. Receptor source: a human donor in good health. The CDR3 runs from the conserved cysteine through the conserved F or W. A D gene is named only where the DNA matches it firmly. Expanded clones are given a class, and other clones once, few, many or no size at all.

V,J,D,size,CDR3,DNA
TRBV19,TRBJ2-2,.,many,CASSPRAGELFF,TGTGCCAGTAGTCCAAGGGCTGGGGAGCTGTTTTTT
TRBV6-1,TRBJ2-1,TRBD2,.,CASTGTSNEQFF,TGTGCCAGCACCGGGACTAGCAATGAGCAGTTCTTC
TRBV2,TRBJ2-5,.,.,CASNREQETQYF,TGTGCCAGCAACCGGGAGCAAGAGACCCAGTACTTC
TRBV12-5,TRBJ2-1,.,.,CASGGRGDNEQFF,TGTGCTAGTGGTGGGAGAGGGGACAATGAGCAGTTCTTC
TRBV29-1,TRBJ2-1,TRBD1,.,CSAQGATYNEQFF,TGCAGCGCTCAGGGGGCGACCTACAATGAGCAGTTCTTC
TRBV5-1,TRBJ2-3,.,.,CASRRGRTDTQYF,TGCGCCAGCAGAAGGGGAAGGACAGATACGCAGTATTTT
TRBV6-5,TRBJ2-5,TRBD1,.,CASSWTGETQYF,TGTGCCAGCAGTTGGACAGGAGAGACCCAGTACTTC
TRBV2,TRBJ1-2,TRBD1,once,CASSQGGYGYTF,TGTGCCAGCAGCCAGGGGGGGTATGGCTACACCTTC
TRBV29-1,TRBJ2-2,TRBD2,.,CSVSFSAGAGELFF,TGCAGCGTCTCCTTTAGCGCGGGAGCCGGGGAGCTGTTTTTT
TRBV2,TRBJ2-1,TRBD2,.,CASSRTSGSYNEQFF,TGTGCCAGCAGCCGGACTAGCGGCTCCTACAATGAGCAGTTCTTC
TRBV30,TRBJ2-7,.,.,CAWRRDPQSYEQYF,TGTGCCTGGAGAAGAGACCCCCAATCCTACGAGCAGTACTTC
TRBV19,TRBJ2-5,.,few,CASRVNYGETQYF,TGTGCCAGTAGGGTTAACTACGGGGAGACCCAGTACTTC
TRBV5-1,TRBJ2-5,TRBD1,few,CASSLGQGETQYF,TGCGCCAGCAGCTTGGGACAGGGGGAGACCCAGTACTTC
TRBV2,TRBJ2-6,.,.,CASAGRRAGANVLTF,TGTGCCAGTGCAGGGAGACGGGCTGGGGCCAACGTCCTGACTTTC
TRBV7-9,TRBJ2-7,TRBD1,.,CASSPRRQGHSYEQYF,TGTGCCAGCAGCCCGAGAAGACAGGGGCACTCCTACGAGCAGTACTTC
TRBV5-1,TRBJ2-2,TRBD1,.,CASSYGQGAGELFF,TGCGCCAGCAGCTACGGACAGGGCGCCGGGGAGCTGTTTTTT
TRBV25-1,TRBJ2-7,.,.,CASSGSYEQYF,TGTGCCAGCAGTGGTTCTTACGAGCAGTACTTC
TRBV6-5,TRBJ2-7,.,.,CASSDGPFPYEQYF,TGTGCCAGCAGTGATGGCCCCTTCCCCTACGAGCAGTACTTC
TRBV18,TRBJ2-3,.,.,CASSPTGDTQYF,TGTGCCAGCTCACCCACGGGAGATACGCAGTATTTT
TRBV5-4,TRBJ2-3,.,few,CASILGRDPQYF,TGTGCCAGCATCTTGGGTCGGGATCCGCAGTATTTT
TRBV6-6,TRBJ1-3,TRBD1,few,CASREPGQSSGNTIYF,TGTGCCAGTCGGGAGCCGGGACAGAGCTCTGGAAACACCATATATTTT
TRBV5-6,TRBJ1-4,.,few,CASSLYAPATNEKLFF,TGTGCCAGCAGCTTGTACGCCCCAGCAACTAATGAAAAACTGTTTTTT
TRBV29-1,TRBJ2-5,TRBD1,.,CSVGYRGPETQYF,TGCAGCGTAGGATACAGGGGCCCCGAGACCCAGTACTTC
TRBV9,TRBJ2-4,TRBD1,.,CASSVGDRGGQNIQYF,TGTGCCAGCAGCGTAGGGGACAGGGGTGGCCAAAACATTCAGTACTTC
TRBV29-1,TRBJ1-4,.,.,CSVERLGFGEKLFF,TGCAGCGTTGAAAGGTTAGGGTTCGGCGAAAAACTGTTTTTT
TRBV18,TRBJ2-1,TRBD2,few,CASSPLAGGYNEQFF,TGTGCCAGCTCACCACTAGCGGGGGGCTACAATGAGCAGTTCTTC
TRBV29-1,TRBJ2-3,TRBD1,.,CSARTGTDTQYF,TGCAGCGCAAGGACAGGGACGGATACGCAGTATTTT
TRBV28,TRBJ2-3,.,few,CASSSVGVQYF,TGTGCCAGCAGTTCCGTGGGGGTGCAGTATTTT
TRBV29-1,TRBJ2-7,TRBD2,.,CSVVVAGGPYEQYF,TGCAGCGTTGTAGTAGCGGGAGGGCCCTACGAGCAGTACTTC
TRBV29-1,TRBJ2-3,.,.,CSAAGQHTPDTQYF,TGCAGCGCCGCGGGACAGCATACCCCAGATACGCAGTATTTT
TRBV5-1,TRBJ1-1,.,.,CASSPRGAANTEAFF,TGCGCCAGCAGCCCTCGTGGGGCCGCGAACACTGAAGCTTTCTTT
TRBV6-6,TRBJ2-7,TRBD1,once,CASTAGGSYEQYF,TGTGCCAGTACGGCAGGGGGTTCCTACGAGCAGTACTTC
TRBV29-1,TRBJ2-7,.,.,CSVVRPGQMNSYEQYF,TGCAGCGTTGTTCGGCCGGGACAAATGAACTCCTACGAGCAGTACTTC
TRBV29-1,TRBJ2-2,.,few,CSVGHTTGELFF,TGCAGCGTTGGACACACCACCGGGGAGCTGTTTTTT
TRBV18,TRBJ2-7,TRBD1,.,CASSLGQGGYEQYF,TGTGCCAGCTCACTGGGACAGGGGGGTTACGAGCAGTACTTC
TRBV29-1,TRBJ2-5,TRBD2,.,CSVVWLAGAHQETQYF,TGCAGCGTTGTATGGCTAGCGGGGGCTCACCAAGAGACCCAGTACTTC
TRBV11-2,TRBJ2-1,.,.,CASSLDFGTLYNEQFF,TGTGCCAGCAGCTTAGATTTCGGGACTCTGTACAATGAGCAGTTCTTC
TRBV6-1,TRBJ1-2,.,.,CASRKDSADGYTF,TGTGCCAGCAGGAAGGACAGCGCTGATGGCTACACCTTC
TRBV14,TRBJ2-5,.,few,CASSQDFRETQYF,TGTGCCAGCAGCCAAGATTTTCGAGAGACCCAGTACTTC
TRBV7-9,TRBJ1-2,.,many,CASSASGGYGYTF,TGTGCCAGCAGCGCGTCGGGGGGGTATGGCTACACCTTC
TRBV2,TRBJ2-7,TRBD1,.,CASSGTGYEQYF,TGTGCCAGCAGTGGGACAGGCTACGAGCAGTACTTC
TRBV29-1,TRBJ2-3,.,.,CSVGLSTDTQYF,TGCAGCGTTGGACTCAGCACAGATACGCAGTATTTT
TRBV29-1,TRBJ2-7,.,.,CSVEPPYEQYF,TGCAGCGTTGAACCACCCTACGAGCAGTACTTC
TRBV18,TRBJ2-1,.,.,CASSPGGNSYNEQFF,TGTGCCAGCTCACCGGGCGGGAATTCCTACAATGAGCAGTTCTTC
TRBV5-6,TRBJ2-3,.,.,CASSQRDTQYF,TGTGCCAGCAGCCAACGGGATACGCAGTATTTT
TRBV5-6,TRBJ2-2,.,.,CASSLLGQNTGELFF,TGTGCCAGCAGCTTGTTGGGACAGAACACCGGGGAGCTGTTTTTT
TRBV7-6,TRBJ2-7,TRBD2,.,CASSLGGTSGSYEQYF,TGTGCCAGCAGCTTAGGGGGGACTAGCGGCTCCTACGAGCAGTACTTC
TRBV2,TRBJ2-2,TRBD2,.,CASTFSSGRAAGELFF,TGTGCCAGCACCTTTAGTAGCGGGAGGGCGGCCGGGGAGCTGTTTTTT
TRBV29-1,TRBJ2-3,TRBD2,.,CSVMTSLSTDTQYF,TGCAGCGTCATGACTAGCCTGAGCACAGATACGCAGTATTTT
TRBV2,TRBJ2-1,TRBD1,few,CASSESRGQGYNEQFF,TGTGCCAGCAGTGAATCCCGGGGACAGGGCTACAATGAGCAGTTCTTC